This paragraph covers one TCR beta chain sequence. Generated by immunoSEQ multiplex PCR, the TCRdb table keeps only in-frame clones and is missing some. Of just under 50,000 clones listed, roughly 95% are singletons. This record comes from a study of T cell changes during pregnancy in multiple sclerosis. The CDR3 totals 15 residues. CDR1 is SGHNT, CDR2 YENEEA, per germline. Unmatched junction bases numbered 4, after V lost 0 bases and J lost 5 bases. The TCR originated in a female donor with multiple sclerosis, enrolled in a pregnancy study. This chain joins TRBV11-3 and TRBJ2-1, with 7 nucleotides matching TRBD2. Specimen: CD4+ T cells from peripheral blood mononuclear cells, collected in the third trimester of pregnancy. For the CDR3, the DNA is TGTGCCAGCAGCTTAGAGGGGGGAGGGAACAATGAGCAGTTCTTC. It codes for CASSLEGGGNNEQFF. Complete variable domain (other parts from reference TRBV11-3 and TRBJ2-1): EAGVVQSPRYKIIEKKQPVAFWCNPISGHNTLYWYLQNLGQGPELLIRYENEEAVDDSQLPKDRFSAERLKGVDSTLKIQPAELGDSAVYLCASSLEGGGNNEQFFGPGTRLTVL.